The TCR beta chain under discussion was sequenced for a study of early T cells in non-severe SARS-CoV-2 infection. V lost 2 bases and J lost 1; bases outside the gene matches: 0. Germline V lookup: CDR1 DFQATT, CDR2 SNEGSKA (reference sequence). The CDR3 is 14 amino acids. This clonotype showed up many times. Individually, cDNA molecules had unique molecular identifiers attached to them. TCRdb re-called the 5' RACE reads with MiXCR, one entry per CDR3 protein. The profile shows about 60,000 distinct CDR3 sequences, around 5.6% of them singletons. This clonotype was sampled from an adult who was a healthcare worker with PCR-confirmed SARS-CoV-2 infection or an uninfected control (not recorded which). Material: whole blood. The chain joins TRBV20-1 to TRBJ2-2, with 8 nucleotides matching TRBD1. The CDR3 region is CSARTGGNTGELFF. CDR3 in DNA: TGCAGTGCTAGAACAGGGGGGAACACCGGGGAGCTGTTTTTT.